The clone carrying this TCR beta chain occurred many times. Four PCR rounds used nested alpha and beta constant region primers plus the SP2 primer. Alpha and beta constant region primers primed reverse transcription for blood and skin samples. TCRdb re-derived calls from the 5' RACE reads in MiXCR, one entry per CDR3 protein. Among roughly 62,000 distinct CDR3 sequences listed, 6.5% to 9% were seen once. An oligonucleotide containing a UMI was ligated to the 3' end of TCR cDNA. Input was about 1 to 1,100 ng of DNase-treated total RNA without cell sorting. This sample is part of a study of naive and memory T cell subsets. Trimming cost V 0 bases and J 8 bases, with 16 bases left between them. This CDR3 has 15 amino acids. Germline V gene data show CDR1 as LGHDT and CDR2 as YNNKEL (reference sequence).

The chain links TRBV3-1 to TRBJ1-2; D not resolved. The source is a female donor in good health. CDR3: CASSQDRTSLEGYTF. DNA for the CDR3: TGTGCCAGCAGCCAAGACCGGACTAGCCTAGAGGGCTACACCTTC.